The rows below give T cell receptor beta chains drawn from one sample of a study of T cell changes during pregnancy in multiple sclerosis. Profiled with immunoSEQ multiplex PCR; TCRdb holds only in-frame clones, not every one. Here the sample spans more than 55,000 clones, around nine tenths being singletons. Sequences were derived from CD4+ T cells from peripheral blood mononuclear cells, sampled in the third trimester of pregnancy. The receptors were gathered from a female donor with multiple sclerosis, enrolled in a pregnancy study. Each CDR3 is given with its conserved first and last residue. A D gene is named only where the DNA matches it firmly. Where a row states a size, it is once, few, many or the class of an expanded clone; other rows omit it.

J | length | size | V | D | DNA | CDR3
TRBJ1-4 | 14 | NA | TRBV7-9 | NA | TGTGCCAGCAGCTTACAGGGCTATAATGAAAAACTGTTTTTT | CASSLQGYNEKLFF
TRBJ1-1 | 15 | NA | TRBV18 | NA | TGTGCCAGCTCACTTAACTTAAGGGGGAACACTGAAGCTTTCTTT | CASSLNLRGNTEAFF
TRBJ1-1 | 14 | NA | TRBV2 | NA | TGTGCCAGCAGTGCGCAGGGAATGGACACTGAAGCTTTCTTT | CASSAQGMDTEAFF
TRBJ2-7 | 13 | once | TRBV27 | TRBD2 | TGTGCCAGCAGTCAAGCGGGAGGATCCGAGCAGTACTTC | CASSQAGGSEQYF
TRBJ2-7 | 16 | NA | TRBV4-1 | TRBD2 | TGCGCCAGCAGCCAAGATCTCGGCGGGAGATTCTACGAGCAGTACTTC | CASSQDLGGRFYEQYF
TRBJ1-2 | 15 | NA | TRBV9 | NA | TGTGCCAGCAGCGTGGACAACATCGAGCCCTATGGCTACACCTTC | CASSVDNIEPYGYTF
TRBJ2-7 | 14 | NA | TRBV18 | TRBD2 | TGTGCCAGCTCACCCGGGGGACTATCCTACGAGCAGTACTTC | CASSPGGLSYEQYF
TRBJ1-2 | 13 | NA | TRBV6-1 | TRBD1 | TGTGCCAGCAGTTTCGAGGGGGCGCGTGGCTACACCTTC | CASSFEGARGYTF
TRBJ1-1 | 12 | NA | TRBV5-5 | TRBD1 | TGTGCCAGCAGCCCGGGACAGGGTGAAGCTTTCTTT | CASSPGQGEAFF
TRBJ2-7 | 15 | NA | TRBV11-2 | TRBD2 | TGTGCCAGCAGTACTAGCGGGAGCCTCTCCTACGAGCAGTACTTC | CASSTSGSLSYEQYF
TRBJ1-4 | 15 | NA | TRBV6-5 | TRBD1 | TGTGCCACCGTATTACAGGGGATATATAATGAAAAACTGTTTTTT | CATVLQGIYNEKLFF
TRBJ2-2 | 13 | NA | TRBV5-1 | NA | TGCGCCAGCAGCCCCACAACCACCGGGGAGCTGTTTTTT | CASSPTTTGELFF
TRBJ2-3 | 18 | NA | TRBV4-1 | TRBD2 | TGCGCCAGCAGCCAGGCTACTCTTCCGTTAGCGGGAAATGATACGCAGTATTTT | CASSQATLPLAGNDTQYF
TRBJ2-7 | 18 | NA | TRBV7-2 | TRBD2 | TGTGCCAGCAGCTTAGTCCCCGGGGGGGCGGGAGGTACCTACGAGCAGTACTTC | CASSLVPGGAGGTYEQYF
TRBJ1-1 | 14 | NA | TRBV30 | NA | TGTGCCTGGAAGGCCGGCCGGGGGAAAACTGAAGCTTTCTTT | CAWKAGRGKTEAFF
TRBJ2-7 | 15 | NA | TRBV9 | NA | TGTGCCAGCAGCCCCAATGCGGGGGCCTTCTACGAGCAGTACTTC | CASSPNAGAFYEQYF
TRBJ2-5 | 15 | NA | TRBV5-1 | TRBD2 | TGCGCCAGCAGCTACGGACGGGGGGGGCAAGAGACCCAGTACTTC | CASSYGRGGQETQYF
TRBJ2-7 | 14 | NA | TRBV18 | NA | TGTGCCAGCTCACTAAGACTAGTTTCCTACGAGCAGTACTTC | CASSLRLVSYEQYF
TRBJ1-3 | 15 | NA | TRBV18 | TRBD1 | TGTGCCAGCTCATCCGACAGGGCCTCTGGAAACACCATATATTTT | CASSSDRASGNTIYF
TRBJ1-2 | 14 | NA | TRBV9 | NA | TGTGCCAGCAGCGTAGCTCACGGGGGATATGGCTACACCTTC | CASSVAHGGYGYTF
TRBJ2-1 | 16 | NA | TRBV6-5 | TRBD2 | TGTGCCAGCAGTTACTCCGGACTAGAAAATTACAATGAGCAGTTCTTC | CASSYSGLENYNEQFF
TRBJ2-2 | 18 | once | TRBV5-6 | NA | TGTGCCAGCAGCACCCGGCAGGGGTATTGGGCGAACACCGGGGAGCTGTTTTTT | CASSTRQGYWANTGELFF
TRBJ2-1 | 18 | once | TRBV7-9 | TRBD2 | TGTGCCAGCAGCTTAGAGCAGGGCGGGAGCAGTGTCGGCAATGAGCAGTTCTTC | CASSLEQGGSSVGNEQFF
TRBJ1-2 | 15 | NA | TRBV7-2 | TRBD1 | TGTGCCAGCAGCTTAGGAGTGACAGGGATGCGAGGCTACACCTTC | CASSLGVTGMRGYTF
TRBJ2-3 | 15 | once | TRBV30 | NA | TGTGCCTGGAGTGTACGGGGGGCCCGCACAGATACGCAGTATTTT | CAWSVRGARTDTQYF
TRBJ1-1 | 13 | few | TRBV30 | NA | TGTGCCTGGACTAATGGAGGGGTTACTGAAGCTTTCTTT | CAWTNGGVTEAFF
TRBJ1-1 | 11 | NA | TRBV29-1 | NA | TGCAGCGTCCACAGGGAAACTGAAGCTTTCTTT | CSVHRETEAFF
TRBJ1-5 | 14 | NA | TRBV7-9 | TRBD1 | TGTGCCAGCAGCTTGGGACAGGGGGGTCAGCCCCAGCATTTT | CASSLGQGGQPQHF
TRBJ2-7 | 14 | NA | TRBV7-8 | TRBD2 | TGTGCCAGCAGCGCGACTAGCGGGGCCTACGAGCAGTACTTC | CASSATSGAYEQYF
TRBJ1-4 | 15 | NA | TRBV7-2 | TRBD1 | TGTGCCAGCAGCCTGCTGGACAGGGGTAAAGAAAAACTGTTTTTT | CASSLLDRGKEKLFF
TRBJ2-3 | 15 | NA | TRBV29-1 | TRBD2 | TGCAGCGTTGATGAGGTAGCGGGCCGCACAGATACGCAGTATTTT | CSVDEVAGRTDTQYF
TRBJ1-1 | 13 | NA | TRBV5-5 | NA | TGTGCCAGCAGCGTGGGGCCTCAAGCTGAAGCTTTCTTT | CASSVGPQAEAFF